This T cell receptor (beta chain) was captured by sequencing in a study of CD8 T cells in ankylosing spondylitis (dated by TCRdb to about 2017). For context, the study as a whole: To find TCR variants linked to disease, the study profiled T cell receptor beta repertoires in ankylosing spondylitis patients and healthy donors. The whole study cohort included under 140 healthy donors and 20 to 30 ankylosing spondylitis patients. Samples of peripheral blood were taken, and for ankylosing spondylitis patients, synovial fluid was collected as well. The research as a whole found: According to the report, matched synovial fluid samples from ankylosing spondylitis patients were significantly enriched for the disease-linked clones. Some motif variants were previously reported in synovial fluid and blood of reactive arthritis patients, suggesting common disease-initiation mechanisms. A TCR beta motif made up of eight highly homologous amino acid variants appeared to be characteristic of blood from ankylosing spondylitis patients. The disease-linked clones showed a CD8+ phenotype and occurred at relatively low frequencies in peripheral blood.

Taken from cysteine to phenylalanine, the CDR3 has 12 residues. The only DNA kept is the CDR3, 36 bases in frame from the first base. V is shortened by 5 bases, J by 10 bases, and the region joining them spans 12 bases. The instrument given in TCRdb is Illumina HiSeq 2500. Quantitative 5'-RACE with molecular barcodes was used to prepare TCR beta libraries. As for how the authors treated the data: A new computational method, built on a probabilistic model of VDJ rearrangement, was used to identify disease-linked TCR variants. TCRdb reprocessing: public reads trimmed at Q25 with fastp, clones called with MiXCR, in-frame beta chains kept. Rows are unified per CDR3 protein, each entry keeping the most common DNA and genes. None of the V and J calls come from the authors' own analysis; TCRdb made them. The sample has 200,000 to 300,000 distinct CDR3 sequences on record, more than 20% of them singletons. The top ten clonotypes cover around 0.64% of the sample.

Concerning this clonotype: Which antigen it targets is not known. No much larger clonotype is one base removed from it; base qualities were not supplied.

The specimen sequenced was blood, either unsorted or a sorted T cell fraction (not recorded which). The chain couples TRBV12-3 or TRBV12-4 to TRBJ2-1, with the D segment possibly TRBD1 or TRBD2, each aligning over 5 bases. The TCR sequence derives from a male donor with ankylosing spondylitis or in good health (not recorded which). The CDR3 in this case is CASSPRDAEQFF. The bases are TGTGCCAGCAGTCCCCGGGACGCAGAGCAGTTCTTC.